The 19 T cell receptor beta chains reported below all come from one sample, sequenced in a study of T cell repertoires in cytomegalovirus infection. Antigen specificity for these receptors is unknown. TCRdb re-analysed the reads in MiXCR, keeping a single row per CDR3 protein. The table lists about 310,000 distinct CDR3 sequences, around a quarter of them singletons, with 10% to 15% in the top ten. The material was cultured PBMCs, obtained from culture after CMV antigen stimulation. These receptors originate from a human donor in good health (CMV status not recorded). Some clones in this sample may be carry-over from other donors' samples.

The rearrangement uses TRBV9 and TRBJ2-1, with 10 bases aligning to TRBD2. This CDR3 spans 15 amino acids. CDR1 is SGDLS, CDR2 YYNGEE, per germline. Trimming at V came to 3 bases and at J to 4 bases, leaving 4 bases not matched to a gene. The CDR3 region is CASSGRTSGYNEQFF. The CDR3, as DNA: TGTGCCAGCAGCGGACGGACTAGCGGTTACAATGAGCAGTTCTTC.

By sample share, this clonotype is medium-sized. This chain joins TRBV11-2 and TRBJ1-2; a possible D gene is TRBD1 (5 bases). The CDR3 runs to 15 residues. Germline loops: CDR1 SGHAT, CDR2 FQNNGV. The ends were cut back, 0 bases at V and 7 bases at J, with 15 bases in the middle. Here the CDR3 reads CASSLDFGRASGYTF. For the CDR3, the DNA is TGTGCCAGCAGCTTAGATTTCGGCAGGGCGAGTGGCTACACCTTC.

In its sample, this clonotype was seen a few times. The rearrangement uses TRBV7-2 and TRBJ2-1, with TRBD2 as a possible D gene (5 bases). Germline lookup yields CDR1 SGHTA and CDR2 FQGNSA. The CDR3 extends over 12 amino acids. The ends were cut back, 3 bases at V and 6 bases at J, with 6 bases in the middle. The CDR3 spells CASSFGINEQFF. The CDR3 DNA follows: TGTGCCAGCAGCTTCGGGATCAATGAGCAGTTCTTC.

This clonotype has more than one count but fewer than ten. The gene calls are TRBV10-3 and TRBJ1-1, with 11 bases lining up with TRBD1. V dropped 6 bases and J dropped 7; count of bases not matched to a gene: 4. CDR1 is ENHRY, CDR2 SYGVKD, per germline. The length of the CDR3 is 13 residues. CDR3 DNA: TGTGCCATCAGAGGACAGGGGGCGGATGAAGCTTTCTTT. This encodes CAIRGQGADEAFF.

CDR3 residues: CASSWDRGAYEQYF. The CDR3 bases are TGTGCCAGCAGCTGGGACAGGGGAGCCTACGAGCAGTACTTC. V usage is TRBV5-4 and J usage is TRBJ2-7; 10 nucleotides match TRBD1. Germline assignment: CDR1 SGHNT and CDR2 YYREEE (reference sequence). This CDR3 has 14 amino acids. J was trimmed by 2 bases and V by 3 bases; bases with no gene match: 2.

This clonotype was picked up one time. The rearrangement uses TRBV20-1 and TRBJ2-4; D assignment may be TRBD1 or TRBD2 (5 bases each). The V gene's germline CDR1 is DFQATT and CDR2 SNEGSKA (reference sequence). The CDR3 loop spans 14 amino acids. Trimming pared 1 base from V and 3 bases from J, leaving 10 bases between. The CDR3 DNA is TGCAGTGCTAGAGTGGGGGATAGCAAAAACATTCAGTACTTC. Protein: CSARVGDSKNIQYF.

This clonotype was detected only a few times. The rearrangement joins TRBV6-6 to TRBJ2-3; no reliable D call. CDR1 MNHNY and CDR2 SVGAGI come from the germline V gene (reference sequence). V gave up 0 bases and J gave up 8 bases, with 15 bases separating them. CDR3 size: 15 residues. CDR3 sequence reads: CASSYSAPDQATQYF. CDR3 sequence (DNA): TGTGCCAGCAGTTACTCAGCCCCGGACCAGGCTACGCAGTATTTT.

To note about this clonotype: One end of the junction varies from germline; a read error may be responsible. The chain has TRBV7-8 and TRBJ2-3; 7 bases are shared with TRBD1. Germline values: CDR1 SGHVS, CDR2 FQNEAQ. The CDR3 spans 14 residues. In DNA, the CDR3 is TGTGCCAGCAGCCCGCGACAGGGCACAGCTACGCAGTATTTT. Its protein is CASSPRQGTATQYF.

The V call is TRBV6-1, the J call TRBJ2-1; 11 bases are a match to TRBD1. J gave up 6 bases and V 1 base, and 5 bases lay outside the gene matches. Germline V gives CDR1 MNHNS, CDR2 SASEGT. The CDR3 spans 16 residues. The CDR3 DNA reads TGTGCCAGCAGTGAAGTAGGACAGGGGGCGCGCAATGAGCAGTTCTTC. This translates into CASSEVGQGARNEQFF.

In this sample, this clonotype turned up a few times. This sequence joins TRBV7-9 and TRBJ2-1; no firm D call. From germline, CDR1 is SEHNR and CDR2 FQNEAQ (reference sequence). This CDR3 contains 15 residues. V was trimmed by 4 bases and J by 5 bases, leaving 15 bases between them. This chain's CDR3 is CASSSVFAWNNEQFF. In nucleotides, the CDR3 is TGTGCCAGCAGCTCCGTGTTTGCCTGGAACAATGAGCAGTTCTTC.

This clonotype was seen a handful of times. The gene calls are TRBV12-5 and TRBJ2-7; no clear D. Per germline, CDR1 LGHNT and CDR2 FRNRAP. V gave up 4 bases and J gave up 5 bases, with 9 bases separating them. This CDR3 has 12 residues. CDR3 coding DNA: TGTGCTAGTGGTTCCCCCCCGCACGAGCAGTACGTC. Translated: CASGSPPHEQYV.

This clonotype has a handful of counts. The rearrangement joins TRBV28 to TRBJ2-7, with 9 bases lining up with TRBD1. Trimming at V came to 8 bases and at J to 2 bases, leaving 4 bases not matched to a gene. Per the germline V gene, CDR1 is MDHEN and CDR2 is SYDVKM. This CDR3 is 13 amino acids long. The CDR3 reads CASLRQGAYEQYV. The CDR3 region has the DNA TGTGCCAGCCTTAGACAGGGGGCCTACGAGCAGTACGTC.

The chain combines TRBV7-3 with TRBJ2-3, with 8 bases identical to TRBD2. The CDR3 length is 17 residues. Germline V gene lookup returns CDR1 SGHTA and CDR2 FQGTGA. Trimming at V came to 0 bases and at J to 5 bases, leaving 10 bases not matched to a gene. The CDR3 DNA is TGTGCCAGCAGCTTAACCGTGGCGGGGGGCGAGGGAGATACGCAGTATTTT. It codes for CASSLTVAGGEGDTQYF.

CDR3 bases: TGTGCCAGTAGTCCGAGACAGGGTACTCGCAAAAACATTCAGTACTTC. It yields the protein CASSPRQGTRKNIQYF. The chain combines TRBV19 with TRBJ2-4; TRBD1 agrees at 7 bases. V shed 5 bases and J 3 bases; nucleotides not matched to a gene: 10. Germline V CDR1 and CDR2: LNHDA, SQIVND (reference sequence). The CDR3 covers 16 residues.

The V call is TRBV6-1, the J call TRBJ1-2; D is ambiguous. Trimming left V 6 bases short and J 4 bases short, with 12 bases between. The CDR3 has 13 amino acids. From germline, CDR1 is MNHNS and CDR2 SASEGT. CDR3 residues: CASRAREAYGYTF. The CDR3 DNA reads as TGTGCCAGCAGGGCCCGTGAGGCCTATGGCTACACCTTC.

At least ten counts were recorded for this clonotype. This chain links TRBV7-9 with TRBJ2-1, with 10 bases identical to TRBD2. The CDR3 has 16 amino acids. Germline V lookup: CDR1 SEHNR, CDR2 FQNEAQ (reference sequence). V shed 4 bases, J shed 2 bases, and the junction held 5 bases outside the gene matches. The CDR3 spells CASSSLSGRTYNEQFF. The CDR3 nucleotides read TGTGCCAGCAGCTCCCTTAGCGGGAGGACCTACAATGAGCAGTTCTTC. Full variable domain (remainder filled in from reference TRBV7-9 and TRBJ2-1): DTGVSQNPRHKITKRGQNVTFRCDPISEHNRLYWYRQTLGQGPEFLTYFQNEAQLEKSRLLSDRFSAERPKGSFSTLEIQRTEQGDSAMYLCASSSLSGRTYNEQFFGPGTRLTVL.

The chain employs TRBV30 and TRBJ1-3, with D possibly TRBD1 on 5 matching bases. V dropped 5 bases and J dropped 4 bases, with 12 bases sitting between them. This CDR3 is built from 13 residues. Per the germline V gene, CDR1 is GTSNPN and CDR2 is SVGIG (reference sequence). CDR3 loop: CAWCRGTGNTIYF. In nucleotides, the CDR3 is TGTGCCTGGTGCCGAGGGACGGGAAACACCATATATTTT. The full variable domain, with the rest looked up from reference TRBV30 and TRBJ1-3, is SQTIHQWPATLVQPVGSPLSLECTVEGTSNPNLYWYRQAAGRGLQLLFYSVGIGQISSEVPQNLSASRPQDRQFILSSKKLLLSDSGFYLCAWCRGTGNTIYFGEGSWLTVV.

This clonotype was counted many times. The CDR3 loop reads CASSLPGTLHTDTQYF. For the CDR3, the DNA is TGTGCCAGCAGTCTCCCTGGAACACTCCACACAGATACGCAGTATTTT. The gene calls are TRBV28 and TRBJ2-3; D remains unclear. CDR1 and CDR2 from the germline V gene are MDHEN and SYDVKM. The CDR3 has 16 amino acids. Trimming left V 5 bases short and J 2 bases short, with 17 bases between.

J is TRBJ2-7 and V is TRBV12-3 or TRBV12-4; the match to TRBD2 covers 10 bases. V dropped 6 bases and J dropped 3; count of bases not matched to a gene: 8. There are 15 residues in the CDR3. CDR3 DNA: TGTGCCAGCAGGCTAGCGGGAGTAGCTGACTACGAGCAGTACTTC. Its protein is CASRLAGVADYEQYF.